This is a list of T cell receptor beta chains from one sample in a study of T cell responses to AZD1222 COVID-19 vaccine. TCRdb's table, derived via immunoSEQ multiplex PCR, lists solely in-frame clones and lacks some. The sample carries about 100,000 clones, approximately 89% recorded once. The sample in question was peripheral blood, obtained on day 0 of MenACWY control vaccination. Receptors originate from an adult in good health. Both conserved end residues are part of each CDR3. The D gene is left open where the match is weak. Where a row states a size, it is once, few, many or the class of an expanded clone; other rows omit it.

cdr3_aa,cdr3_nt,v_call,d_call,j_call,cdr3_length,clone_size
CASSGTGFTEAFF,TGTGCCAGCAGCGGAACGGGGTTCACTGAAGCTTTCTTT,TRBV5-4,NA,TRBJ1-1,13,NA
CASMGQGRYNSPLHF,TGTGCCAGCATGGGGCAGGGACGTTATAATTCACCCCTCCACTTT,TRBV6-5,NA,TRBJ1-6,15,NA
CASSNQASYYEQYF,TGTGCCAGTAGTAATCAGGCTAGCTACTACGAGCAGTACTTC,TRBV19,NA,TRBJ2-7,14,NA
CASSAGTSQIAQYF,TGCGCCAGCAGCGCCGGGACCAGCCAAATAGCGCAGTATTTT,TRBV5-1,NA,TRBJ2-3,14,NA
CSVRTGGRRETQYF,TGCAGCGTTCGGACAGGGGGCCGGAGAGAGACCCAGTACTTC,TRBV29-1,TRBD1,TRBJ2-5,14,NA
CASSISGVTYEQYF,TGTGCCAGCAGCATTAGCGGGGTAACCTACGAGCAGTACTTC,TRBV11-2,TRBD2,TRBJ2-7,14,NA
CAWRLAGGAGELFF,TGTGCCTGGAGACTAGCGGGGGGGGCCGGGGAGCTGTTTTTT,TRBV30,TRBD2,TRBJ2-2,14,NA
CAWSRRGLNYGYTF,TGTGCCTGGAGTCGCAGGGGGCTAAACTATGGCTACACCTTC,TRBV30,TRBD1,TRBJ1-2,14,once
CSVSEGGNQPQHF,TGCAGCGTTTCCGAGGGGGGCAATCAGCCCCAGCATTTT,TRBV29-1,NA,TRBJ1-5,13,NA
CASSPLRDSEPYGYTF,TGTGCCAGCTCACCGCTCCGGGACAGCGAACCCTATGGCTACACCTTC,TRBV18,TRBD1,TRBJ1-2,16,few
CASSEVGSNQPQHF,TGTGCCAGCAGTGAGGTCGGGAGCAATCAGCCCCAGCATTTT,TRBV27,NA,TRBJ1-5,14,NA
CASRHPGAGEKLFF,TGTGCCAGCAGACACCCTGGGGCGGGAGAAAAACTGTTTTTT,TRBV6-6,NA,TRBJ1-4,14,NA
CASSALAGGGGNEQFF,TGCGCCAGCAGCGCCCTAGCGGGGGGCGGAGGGAATGAGCAGTTCTTC,TRBV5-1,TRBD2,TRBJ2-1,16,NA
CASSGGTALQETQYF,TGTGCTAGCAGCGGGGGGACAGCACTCCAAGAGACCCAGTACTTC,TRBV7-7,TRBD2,TRBJ2-5,15,NA
CASSLPLPPYNEQFF,TGCGCCAGCAGCTTGCCATTGCCTCCTTACAATGAGCAGTTCTTC,TRBV5-1,NA,TRBJ2-1,15,NA
CASSMVTGESEAFF,TGTGCCAGTAGTATGGTGACAGGGGAGTCCGAAGCTTTCTTT,TRBV19,TRBD1,TRBJ1-1,14,NA
CASSEGSYTEAFF,TGTGCCAGCAGTGAAGGGAGTTACACTGAAGCTTTCTTT,TRBV6-4,NA,TRBJ1-1,13,NA
CASSIGGNTEAFF,TGTGCCAGCAGCATCGGGGGAAACACTGAAGCTTTCTTT,TRBV3-1/TRBV3-2,NA,TRBJ1-1,13,NA
CASSLKGVGAEAFF,TGTGCCAGCAGCTTGAAGGGGGTGGGCGCTGAAGCTTTCTTT,TRBV7-2,NA,TRBJ1-1,14,NA
CASRGGGGNEQFF,TGTGCCAGCAGGGGTGGGGGGGGCAATGAGCAGTTCTTC,TRBV6-5,TRBD2,TRBJ2-1,13,NA
CAISESHYGYTF,TGTGCCATCAGTGAGTCTCACTATGGCTACACCTTC,TRBV10-3,NA,TRBJ1-2,12,NA
CASSYRGPDYGYTF,TGTGCCAGCAGTTACCGGGGACCGGACTATGGCTACACCTTC,TRBV6-5,NA,TRBJ1-2,14,NA
CASGHLLAPQHF,TGTGCTAGTGGCCACCTTTTGGCGCCCCAGCATTTT,TRBV12-5,NA,TRBJ1-5,12,NA
CASSLAGGYGYTF,TGTGCCAGCAGTTTAGCAGGGGGCTATGGCTACACCTTC,TRBV6-2/TRBV6-3,TRBD1,TRBJ1-2,13,NA
CASSRIPGKVPNSPLHF,TGTGCCAGCAGCCGCATTCCAGGGAAGGTTCCCAATTCACCCCTCCACTTT,TRBV7-8,NA,TRBJ1-6,17,NA
CASTRGGNVADTQYF,TGTGCCAGCACCCGTGGGGGAAACGTCGCAGATACGCAGTATTTT,TRBV9,NA,TRBJ2-3,15,NA
CASRTGGNGQPQHF,TGTGCCAGCAGGACAGGGGGGAACGGGCAGCCCCAGCATTTT,TRBV6-5,TRBD1,TRBJ1-5,14,NA
CASSSGVTATYEQYF,TGTGCCAGCAGTTCAGGGGTGACGGCTACCTACGAGCAGTACTTC,TRBV11-2,NA,TRBJ2-7,15,NA
CAISPRWASTDTQYF,TGTGCCATCAGCCCGCGTTGGGCTAGCACAGATACGCAGTATTTT,TRBV10-3,NA,TRBJ2-3,15,NA
CAISAHVQETQYF,TGTGCCATCAGTGCCCACGTCCAAGAGACCCAGTACTTC,TRBV10-3,NA,TRBJ2-5,13,NA
CASSWGRRDSRSRAGNTIYF,TGTGCCAGCAGTTGGGGGAGGCGGGACAGCCGGTCCAGGGCTGGAAACACCATATATTTT,TRBV28,TRBD1,TRBJ1-3,20,few
CASSSLSGGLVDTQYF,TGTGCCAGCAGCTCCCTGAGCGGGGGGCTAGTAGATACGCAGTATTTT,TRBV7-9,TRBD2,TRBJ2-3,16,NA
CASSTRVVPGANVLTF,TGTGCCAGTAGTACCAGGGTTGTCCCTGGGGCCAACGTCCTGACTTTC,TRBV19,NA,TRBJ2-6,16,NA
CSASLPGQGGEQYF,TGCAGTGCTAGTTTACCGGGACAGGGAGGCGAGCAGTACTTC,TRBV20-1,TRBD1,TRBJ2-7,14,NA
CASSVYQTPYEQYF,TGTGCCAGCAGCGTATACCAGACACCCTACGAGCAGTACTTC,TRBV9,NA,TRBJ2-7,14,NA
CASRPGQGASYGYTF,TGTGCCAGCAGACCGGGACAGGGGGCTTCCTATGGCTACACCTTC,TRBV6-5,TRBD1,TRBJ1-2,15,NA
CASRPNTGKNTEAFF,TGTGCCAGCAGACCAAATACAGGGAAGAACACTGAAGCTTTCTTT,TRBV7-3,NA,TRBJ1-1,15,NA
CASSLYLQETQYF,TGTGCCAGCAGCTTGTACCTTCAAGAGACCCAGTACTTC,TRBV5-8,NA,TRBJ2-5,13,NA
CSVPDRRYGRNEQFF,TGCAGCGTGCCGGACAGGCGATACGGTAGGAATGAGCAGTTCTTC,TRBV29-1,TRBD1,TRBJ2-1,15,NA
CASSSYGGKDQPQHF,TGTGCCAGCAGCTCATACGGGGGGAAGGATCAGCCCCAGCATTTT,TRBV7-9,NA,TRBJ1-5,15,NA
CASSLAKRGYTF,TGTGCCAGCAGTTTAGCCAAGAGAGGCTACACCTTC,TRBV28,NA,TRBJ1-2,12,NA
CASSSAGGISYEQYF,TGTGCCAGCAGTTCGGCTGGAGGTATCTCCTACGAGCAGTACTTC,TRBV27,NA,TRBJ2-7,15,once
CATSDPGTGVYEQYF,TGTGCCACCAGTGATCCCGGGACAGGGGTCTACGAGCAGTACTTC,TRBV24-1,TRBD1,TRBJ2-7,15,NA
CASSPRENSPLHF,TGTGCCAGCTCACCCCGGGAAAATTCACCCCTCCACTTT,TRBV18,NA,TRBJ1-6,13,NA
CAWSPETNEKLFF,TGTGCCTGGTCTCCAGAAACTAATGAAAAACTGTTTTTT,TRBV30,NA,TRBJ1-4,13,once
CASSLVAGSGANVLTF,TGTGCCAGCAGCTTAGTGGCCGGTTCTGGGGCCAACGTCCTGACTTTC,TRBV7-9,NA,TRBJ2-6,16,NA
CASSQGGLGRSQPQHF,TGCGCCAGCAGCCAAGGGGGGCTAGGCCGCTCCCAGCCCCAGCATTTT,TRBV4-1,NA,TRBJ1-5,16,NA
CASSWTEVNQPQHF,TGTGCCAGCAGCTGGACAGAAGTCAATCAGCCCCAGCATTTT,TRBV2,NA,TRBJ1-5,14,NA
CARSHGPKPIETQYF,TGTGCCAGAAGCCATGGACCCAAACCAATCGAGACCCAGTACTTC,TRBV5-3,NA,TRBJ2-5,15,NA
CASSSLFWASNGYGYTF,TGTGCCAGCAGCTCCCTGTTTTGGGCCTCTAATGGCTATGGCTACACCTTC,TRBV11-2,NA,TRBJ1-2,17,once
CASRAGVVNSPLHF,TGTGCCAGCAGAGCAGGGGTCGTGAATTCACCCCTCCACTTT,TRBV7-9,NA,TRBJ1-6,14,NA
CASSEALNYPGYNSPLHF,TGTGCCAGCAGTGAAGCGCTAAACTATCCAGGGTATAATTCACCCCTCCACTTT,TRBV2,NA,TRBJ1-6,18,NA
CAIRRFGGGQDNEQFF,TGTGCCATCCGGCGCTTCGGGGGGGGGCAAGACAATGAGCAGTTCTTC,TRBV10-3,TRBD2,TRBJ2-1,16,NA